What follows are 6 T cell receptor beta chains derived from one specimen sequenced in a study of blood T cells in healthy people across ages. The authors ran a second PCR of about 7 to 12 cycles using a sample-barcoded 5' primer and a J-beta primer mix. Via MiXCR, TCRdb re-called the 5' RACE reads, giving one row per CDR3 protein. The sample holds under 1 million distinct CDR3 sequences, 40% to 50% seen once. The sequenced sample was blood. Receptor source: a man in his fifties or sixties in good health.

The chain employs TRBV20-1 and TRBJ2-7, with a tentative D call TRBD1 (5 bases). The CDR3 spans 14 residues. V was pared by 6 bases and J by 3 bases, with 18 bases between. CDR1 DFQATT and CDR2 SNEGSKA come from the germline V gene (reference sequence). The CDR3 loop reads CSATPGRLGYEQYF. CDR3 nucleotide sequence: TGCAGTGCCACACCAGGGCGTTTGGGCTACGAGCAGTACTTC.

This sequence joins TRBV4-3 and TRBJ2-7; TRBD1 might be the D (6 bases). Germline CDR1 and CDR2: LGHNA and YSLEER. V shed 0 bases and J shed 2 bases, with 14 bases lying between them. The CDR3 consists of 16 residues. The CDR3 DNA sequence: TGCGCCAGCAGCCAAGACCGACGGACAGTAACCTACGAGCAGTACTTC. Translated, it gives CASSQDRRTVTYEQYF.

Comments on this clonotype: It is likely a read error, because the conserved phenylalanine at the end of the CDR3 is missing. The chain uses TRBV3-1 and TRBJ2-1; D remains ambiguous. The germline CDR1 and CDR2 sequences are LGHDT and YNNKEL (reference sequence). CDR3 length: 12 amino acids. CDR3: CTSSRIYNEQFL. The CDR3 nucleotides read TGTACCAGCAGCCGGATTTACAATGAGCAGTTCTTA.

This clonotype was observed a handful of times. The chain carries TRBV15 and TRBJ1-6; TRBD1 agrees at 10 bases. V lost 5 bases to trimming and J lost 7 bases; unmatched junction nucleotides: 5. The CDR3 contains 15 residues. Germline CDR1 LNHNV, CDR2 YYDKDF (reference sequence). The CDR3 DNA reads as TGTGCCACCAGCGCCAGGACAGGGGGGAATTCACCCCTCCACTTT. It yields the protein CATSARTGGNSPLHF.

This chain joins TRBV5-1 and TRBJ2-1; TRBD1 agrees at 9 bases. V shed 3 bases, J shed 4 bases, and the junction held 8 bases outside the gene matches. Germline-derived CDR1 and CDR2 are SGHRS and YFSETQ. The CDR3 consists of 16 residues. The CDR3 is CASSYGQGPRYNEQFF. For the CDR3, the DNA is TGCGCCAGCAGCTACGGACAGGGGCCGCGGTACAATGAGCAGTTCTTC.

This clonotype appeared a single time. This sequence may be a read error, since a much larger clone differs from it by one base. The rearrangement joins TRBV2 to TRBJ1-2, with D unresolved. This CDR3 has 13 residues. Germline V gene sequence: CDR1 SNHLY, CDR2 FYNNEI. The CDR3, as DNA: TGTACCAGCGTCAATACCAGGCAATATGGCTACACCTTC. Amino acid sequence: CTSVNTRQYGYTF.